Detailed here is one T cell receptor beta chain. Its antigen is not yet known. Per-base quality was not reported, and no clone a single base away is much larger than it. Thawed PBMCs were FACS-sorted into unstimulated Tregs (CD4+CD25+CD127-), CD4+ non-Tregs (CD4+CD25-), CD4 cells and CD8 cells. Blood from healthy controls was obtained either from healthy volunteers or as purchased buffy coats. Healthy control blood was separated into PBMCs by Ficoll density gradient and cryopreserved, and patient PBMCs were collected both before and after transplant. The data stem from a study of Tregs in tolerant kidney transplant recipients (dated by TCRdb to the late 2010s). Regarding the complete study: The study applied TCRbeta sequencing to find donor-specific regulatory T cells before combined kidney and bone marrow transplantation and then followed those same cells after transplant. In a few healthy controls, several methods of expanding Tregs specific for an allogeneic donor were compared by TCRbeta repertoire sequencing. Overall results and qualifications from the work: Although technical replication error seemed to be minimal, the question of biological reproducibility was not addressed directly. The most biologically relevant and donor-specific TCRbeta repertoire appeared to be identified by expanding Tregs with activated donor B cells. Because the study included only a small number of patients, the results must be confirmed in larger populations and under other immunosuppression protocols.

From the germline V gene (reference sequence), CDR1 is MNHEY and CDR2 is SMNVEV. The junction carries 17 bases between V and J, which are trimmed by 7 bases and 2 bases respectively. Taken from cysteine to phenylalanine, the CDR3 has 15 residues. Only the CDR3 DNA is retained, 45 bases long and in frame from the first base. For TCRbeta CDR3 sequencing, genomic DNA was extracted from sorted cells using the QIAGEN DNeasy Blood and Tissue Kit. High-throughput TCRbeta CDR3 sequencing, which included PCR amplification with bias correction and internal controls, was done commercially through immunoSEQ. Turning to the authors' computational methods: Unique productive TCRbeta sequences were defined by CDR3 nucleotide sequence where primers matched, otherwise by CDR3 amino acid sequence with Vbeta and Jbeta genes. To correct for sorting error, sequences found in more than one sorted population at a frequency ratio of 2:1 or less were discarded, and the remaining shared sequences were assigned to the population with the higher frequency. Donor-reactive sequences were defined as at least 5-fold expanded in CFSE-low cells versus unstimulated cells, with frequency of at least 0.01% in CFSE-low cells. Repertoire divergence was quantified by Jensen-Shannon divergence calculated from the top 100 TCRbeta sequences ranked by frequency. For samples with multiple sequencing runs, sorting error was corrected separately for each run before the runs were pooled. The source is immuneACCESS, and TCRdb retained only in-frame sequences with V and J called. Part of the clones is not carried over; for the studies checked, unresolved V genes explain less than half of this, and the remainder is unexplained. That table furnishes V, J and clone size, whereas the DNA furnished D and trimming. The sample includes tens of thousands of clones, with 90% to 95% observed a single time. Roughly 5% of the sample goes to the ten largest clones.

Recombination joined TRBV27 with TRBJ2-5; the D gene is possibly TRBD1, with 6 bases matching. The TCR sequence derives from a human donor in good health. Sequences were obtained from CD8+ T cells from blood. Here the CDR3 is given as CASITGVGAQETQYF. The DNA reads as follows: TGTGCCAGCATCACCGGGGTGGGGGCGCAAGAGACCCAGTACTTC.